This T cell receptor beta chain was sequenced for a study of beta chain features in type 1 diabetes. Study in general: Cell yields, age and gender were similar between patients and healthy donors. Cells sorted and examined across all samples totaled approximately 100,000,000.

The germline V gene has CDR1 SGHDT and CDR2 YYEEEE. V was shortened by 4 bases and J by 0 bases, with 8 bases between the two germline ends. The CDR3 has 15 residues. The study reverse transcribed the entire isolated RNA, so it sequenced expressed TCRB transcripts. Here immunoSEQ multiplex PCR was the method, and the copy in TCRdb shows in-frame clones only, minus some. Seen here are about 13,000 clones, around 43% observed once, and the top ten hold about 0.91%. This clone was detected only a few times. The antigen remains unidentified. Other DNA sequences in this specimen translate into the identical CDR3. The study, taken as a whole, reports: Among patients, naive, central memory and Treg TCRB repertoires appeared more similar than among healthy donors.

The V and J genes are TRBV5-6 and TRBJ2-6; maybe TRBD1 (6 bases). Sequencing input: stem cell memory CD4+ T cells from blood. This TCR was recovered from a man in his late teens or twenties in good health. CDR3 bases: TGTGCCAGCAGCAGCAGGGGCTCTGGGGCCAACGTCCTGACTTTC. Its translation is CASSSRGSGANVLTF.